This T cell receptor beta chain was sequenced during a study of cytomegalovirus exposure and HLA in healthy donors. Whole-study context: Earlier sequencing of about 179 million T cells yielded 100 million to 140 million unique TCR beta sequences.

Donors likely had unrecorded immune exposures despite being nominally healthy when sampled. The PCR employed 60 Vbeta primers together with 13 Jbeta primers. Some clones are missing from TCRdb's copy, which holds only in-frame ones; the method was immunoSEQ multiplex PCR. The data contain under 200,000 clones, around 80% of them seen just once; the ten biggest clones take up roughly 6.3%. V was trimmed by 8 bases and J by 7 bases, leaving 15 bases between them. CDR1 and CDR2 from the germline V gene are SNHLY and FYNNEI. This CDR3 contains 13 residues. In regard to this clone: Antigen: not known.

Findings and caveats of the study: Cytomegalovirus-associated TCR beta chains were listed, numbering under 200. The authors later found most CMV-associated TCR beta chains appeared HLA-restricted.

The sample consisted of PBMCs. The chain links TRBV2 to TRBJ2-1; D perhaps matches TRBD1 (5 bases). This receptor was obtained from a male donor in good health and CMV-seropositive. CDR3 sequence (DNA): TGTGCCAGCCCCCTGCGCAGGGATAATGAGCAGTTCTTC. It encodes CASPLRRDNEQFF.